These 12 T cell receptor beta chains share one sample of origin, sequenced in a study of cytotoxic CD8 clonotypes in ibrutinib-treated CLL. Assay: immunoSEQ multiplex PCR; the TCRdb copy retains only in-frame clones and omits some. The table shows 140,000 to 150,000 clones, with more than 75% occurring only once. The sequences come from PBMCs, collected after 24 months of ibrutinib treatment. The receptors originated from a human donor with chronic lymphocytic leukemia.

This sequence joins TRBV4-2 and TRBJ2-1, with D tentatively TRBD2 (6 bases). Germline V gene lookup returns CDR1 LGHNA and CDR2 YNFKEQ. CDR3 length equals 17 residues. Trimming stripped 0 bases from V and 5 bases from J, with 17 bases between. The CDR3 DNA reads TGTGCCAGCAGCCAAGAGGCGAGGCGGGGACCCCACAATGAGCAGTTCTTC. Its translation: CASSQEARRGPHNEQFF.

V gene TRBV11-2 combines with J gene TRBJ2-5; no reliable D call. This CDR3 spans 11 amino acids. CDR1 SGHAT and CDR2 FQNNGV come from the germline V gene. V lost 5 bases and J lost 7, with 8 bases in between. The CDR3, as DNA: TGTGCCAGCAGCAAAGGTGGGACCCAGTACTTC. Amino acids: CASSKGGTQYF.

This sequence joins TRBV20-1 and TRBJ1-2, with D hard to call. V was pared by 3 bases and J by 7 bases, with 9 bases between. Germline V gene lookup returns CDR1 DFQATT and CDR2 SNEGSKA (reference sequence). The CDR3 spans 11 residues. CDR3 bases: TGCAGTGCTAGTATGGAGGGTGGCTACACCTTC. It specifies CSASMEGGYTF.

This clone was counted only a few times. This could be a read error, since a much larger clone is one nucleotide away. The rearrangement uses TRBV9 and TRBJ1-2; D is possibly TRBD1 (5 bases). V lost 2 bases and J lost 10, with 18 bases in between. Germline V gene lookup returns CDR1 SGDLS and CDR2 YYNGEE. CDR3 size: 14 residues. CDR3 sequence: CASSVGAGPPLYTF. Written as DNA, the CDR3 is TGTGCCAGCAGCGTTGGGGCGGGCCCACCCCTCTACACCTTC. Supplemented by reference TRBV9 and TRBJ1-2, the full variable domain reads DSGVTQTPKHLITATGQRVTLRCSPRSGDLSVYWYQQSLDQGLQFLIQYYNGEERAKGNILERFSAQQFPDLHSELNLSSLELGDSALYFCASSVGAGPPLYTFGSGTRLTVV.

In its sample, this clone was seen a few times. The chain recombines TRBV30 with TRBJ1-5; D might be TRBD1 (6 bases). The ends were cut back, 3 bases at V and 3 bases at J, with 18 bases in the middle. The CDR3 runs 16 residues. The germline V gene encodes CDR1 GTSNPN and CDR2 SVGIG (reference sequence). CDR3 amino acids: CAWSLGGAMVNQPQHF. The CDR3 bases are TGTGCCTGGAGCCTAGGGGGGGCGATGGTCAATCAGCCCCAGCATTTT.

The V and J genes are TRBV4-3 and TRBJ2-3, with TRBD1 identical over 7 bases. The V and J ends lost 0 bases and 4 bases, in that order; junction bases with no gene match: 4. CDR1 and CDR2 from the germline V gene are LGHNA and YSLEER. CDR3 length: 15 amino acids. The CDR3: CASSQEGTDPDTQYF. The CDR3, as DNA: TGCGCCAGCAGCCAAGAGGGGACAGATCCAGATACGCAGTATTTT.

V is TRBV5-1 and J is TRBJ2-1; 10 bases align to TRBD2. Germline CDR1 reads SGHRS; CDR2 reads YFSETQ. The CDR3 has 16 residues. The junction had 15 bases not matched to a gene; V was cut back by 5 bases and J by 10 bases. CDR3 in amino acids: CASRNLGAGGLWEQFF. In DNA form, the CDR3 reads TGCGCCAGCAGGAATTTGGGAGCGGGAGGGCTCTGGGAGCAGTTCTTC.

This clone was detected a few times. The CDR3 sequence is CASRGPSYNEQFF. CDR3 coding DNA: TGTGCCAGCAGGGGGCCCTCCTACAATGAGCAGTTCTTC. The chain recombines TRBV2 with TRBJ2-1, with D perhaps matching TRBD1 (5 bases). V lost 6 bases and J 0 bases, leaving 6 bases between the germline ends. The CDR3 is made up of 13 amino acids. Germline V gives CDR1 SNHLY, CDR2 FYNNEI.

V gene TRBV27 combines with J gene TRBJ2-1; D ambiguous. The CDR3 is 14 amino acids. Per the germline V gene, CDR1 is MNHEY and CDR2 is SMNVEV (reference sequence). The V gene lost 3 bases and the J gene lost 12 bases, with 18 bases spanning the gap. The CDR3 DNA follows: TGTGCCAGCAGTTTCCTAAACGGACCCCTGGCGCAGTTCTTC. It codes for CASSFLNGPLAQFF.

The chain joins TRBV7-2 to TRBJ2-2; D uncertain. Trimming cost V 1 base and J 3 bases, with 3 bases left between them. The CDR3 totals 13 residues. Germline values: CDR1 SGHTA, CDR2 FQGNSA. This CDR3 is CASSLEYTGELFF. The CDR3 DNA follows: TGTGCCAGCAGCTTAGAATACACCGGGGAGCTGTTTTTT.

The chain joins TRBV7-2 to TRBJ2-7; D unclear. There are 14 residues in the CDR3. The germline V gene has CDR1 SGHTA and CDR2 FQGNSA. Deletions cut 5 bases from V and 0 bases from J, with 11 bases between. DNA for the CDR3: TGTGCCAGCAGCCCCGAGACTCACTCCTACGAGCAGTACTTC. Its translation: CASSPETHSYEQYF.

This clone occurred many times. The rearrangement joins TRBV12-5 to TRBJ2-5; weak D call: TRBD2 (5 bases). The CDR3 covers 12 residues. The germline gives CDR1 LGHNT, CDR2 FRNRAP. With 6 bases removed from V and 7 bases from J, the gap between germline ends came to 12 bases. The CDR3 DNA follows: TGTGCTAGTGGCCAGGACTGGGGGACCCAGTACTTC. This translates into CASGQDWGTQYF.